A selection of T cell receptor beta chains follows, all from one sample in a study of T-cell memory formation after mild COVID-19. TCRdb reprocessed the 5' RACE reads with MiXCR, giving one entry per CDR3 protein. The table shows about 320,000 distinct CDR3 sequences, with approximately 14% occurring only once. The material sequenced was PBMCs or a T cell subset sorted from them (not recorded which). The receptor source for this set is a man aged 18 to 30 who had mild COVID-19 (a few samples of this study predate the infection). Cell type and time point are not known. CDR3s include the opening cysteine and the closing phenylalanine or tryptophan. The order of the fields is J gene, V gene, clone size, CDR3 protein. A clone size is listed for some rows: how often the clone was seen (once, few, many), or a class if it is expanded.

J: TRBJ2-5
V: TRBV6-2/TRBV6-3
size: -
CDR3: CASRGTGVVTQYF

J: TRBJ1-6
V: TRBV20-1
size: -
CDR3: CSATGGLNSPLHF

J: TRBJ2-1
V: TRBV2
size: few
CDR3: CASSEGPLREQFF

J: TRBJ2-7
V: TRBV29-1
size: -
CDR3: CSVGVRTGVREQYF

J: TRBJ1-1
V: TRBV10-3
size: few
CDR3: CAITGDLNTEAFF

J: TRBJ1-5
V: TRBV20-1
size: -
CDR3: CSARDMQATHQPQHF

J: TRBJ1-2
V: TRBV6-2/TRBV6-3
size: -
CDR3: CASSYPDRGLDGYTF

J: TRBJ2-1
V: TRBV2
size: -
CDR3: CASRGLAAVGQFF

J: TRBJ2-3
V: TRBV20-1
size: -
CDR3: CSAPGSTDTQYF

J: TRBJ2-7
V: TRBV5-1
size: -
CDR3: CASSLADGSYEQYF

J: TRBJ2-3
V: TRBV9
size: -
CDR3: CASSATQGRADTQYF

J: TRBJ1-4
V: TRBV20-1
size: -
CDR3: CSAVQGMNEKLFF

J: TRBJ1-6
V: TRBV13
size: few
CDR3: CASSRMDRGDSPLHF

J: TRBJ2-7
V: TRBV11-2
size: -
CDR3: CASSVGTSGYEQYF

J: TRBJ1-2
V: TRBV4-3
size: many
CDR3: CASSQDISEGGYTF

J: TRBJ1-6
V: TRBV20-1
size: -
CDR3: CSVTAAGGGNSPLHF

J: TRBJ2-7
V: TRBV15
size: few
CDR3: CATSSLSYEQYF

J: TRBJ2-2
V: TRBV5-5
size: few
CDR3: CASSWGLSPGELFF

J: TRBJ1-2
V: TRBV10-3
size: -
CDR3: CAISESKRDYGYTF

J: TRBJ1-1
V: TRBV14
size: few
CDR3: CASSQVVQGYAFF

J: TRBJ2-4
V: TRBV5-6
size: many
CDR3: CASSLSQNIQYF

J: TRBJ1-6
V: TRBV7-2
size: -
CDR3: CASSILNRGSLHF

J: TRBJ2-7
V: TRBV23-1
size: few
CDR3: CASRPAGASYEQYF

J: TRBJ2-7
V: TRBV6-5
size: many
CDR3: CASSPGGSEQYF

J: TRBJ2-7
V: TRBV20-1
size: -
CDR3: CSAPSREAGGPSDEQYF

J: TRBJ1-6
V: TRBV7-9
size: few
CDR3: CASSFPEAGRIFSPLHF

J: TRBJ2-3
V: TRBV7-9
size: -
CDR3: CASSSSVTSTDTQYF

J: TRBJ2-2
V: TRBV5-6
size: -
CDR3: CASSLSYRGNTGELFF

J: TRBJ2-2
V: TRBV4-3
size: -
CDR3: CASSQGPPRGMNTGELFF

J: TRBJ2-7
V: TRBV20-1
size: -
CDR3: CSASPPSGIYEQYF